This entry lists 3 T cell receptor beta chains sequenced from one sample in a study of T cell repertoires in cytomegalovirus infection. TCRdb redid the calling of the reads with MiXCR, one entry per CDR3 protein. The table records over 450,000 distinct CDR3 sequences, about 10% of them present only once. The sequencing sample was made of PBMCs. These receptors all stem from a human donor in good health (CMV status not recorded). Some clones in this sample may be carry-over from other donors' samples.

This clonotype was counted only a few times. The gene calls are TRBV5-1 and TRBJ1-5; tentatively, D is TRBD1 (5 bases). This CDR3 contains 14 residues. V was trimmed by 5 bases and J by 3 bases, leaving 12 bases between them. Germline loops: CDR1 SGHRS, CDR2 YFSETQ. The CDR3 sequence is CASSDGGDNQPQHF. DNA for the CDR3: TGCGCCAGCAGTGACGGGGGTGACAATCAGCCCCAGCATTTT.

This clonotype was counted ten times or more. The chain's CDR3 is CASSWEVYSGNTIYF. In nucleotides, the CDR3 is TGTGCCAGCAGCTGGGAAGTTTACTCTGGAAACACCATATATTTT. This rearrangement joins TRBV7-2 to TRBJ1-3; no clear D. V was trimmed by 4 bases and J by 0 bases, leaving 10 bases between them. This CDR3 has 15 residues. The germline V gene encodes CDR1 SGHTA and CDR2 FQGNSA.

This clonotype was observed at least ten times. V is TRBV5-4 and J is TRBJ2-3; D not certain. The CDR3 loop spans 16 amino acids. The V gene lost 3 bases and the J gene lost 7 bases, with 21 bases spanning the gap. CDR1 SGHNT and CDR2 YYREEE come from the germline V gene (reference sequence). CDR3 in amino acids: CASSSASGGLRNTQYF. CDR3 coding DNA: TGTGCCAGCAGCTCGGCCTCGGGTGGTCTGCGAAATACGCAGTATTTT.